The clone carrying this T cell receptor (beta chain) occurred once. Its target is unknown. Collection occurred without any documented infections or immune events in donors. The CDR3 length is 16 residues. CDR1 and CDR2 (germline): LNHDA, SQIVND (reference sequence). The V gene lost 3 bases and the J gene lost 0 bases, with 9 bases spanning the gap. Assay used: immunoSEQ multiplex PCR; TCRdb lists only in-frame clones, some missing. The sample holds just over 90,000 clones, roughly 90% seen once. The data derive from a study of identifying expanded T cells in peripheral blood. The study's findings and limits: Roughly 1.2 clones differed between technical replicates, versus about 15 and 19 over time. Two-week clone count variance significantly increased as total template count grew.

Material for sequencing was blood. The chain links TRBV19 to TRBJ2-6, with D maybe TRBD2 (5 bases). This sequence was found in a person aged 18 to 70 in good health. DNA for the CDR3: TGTGCCAGTAGTATGGGGAGACCCTCTGGGGCCAACGTCCTGACTTTC. It translates to CASSMGRPSGANVLTF.